The source of this T cell receptor (beta chain) is a study of T cells in Graves' hyperthyroidism and ophthalmopathy. Notes on the study in general: Most thyroid-expanded clonotypes above 0.001 were also found in blood.

Patients with uncontrolled infections, other autoimmune diseases, pregnancy or lactation were excluded. Researchers amplified the TCR beta CDR3 regions from RNA transcripts. HTBI primers were used for first-round RT-PCR of the TCR CDR3. From the multiplex PCR reads, TCRdb called clonotypes with MiXCR, one entry per CDR3 protein. Seen here are 350,000 to 450,000 distinct CDR3 sequences, around 15% observed once, and the top ten hold 28%. This clonotype occurred a few times. Its antigen is not identified. Germline CDR1 is DFQATT and CDR2 is SNEGSKA (reference sequence). The V segment lost 3 bases and the J segment 3 bases; nucleotides outside the gene matches: 9. The CDR3 runs to 17 residues.

The clonotype comes from a man aged 45-65 years with Graves' ophthalmopathy. The sequencing input was blood. V and J are TRBV20-1 and TRBJ2-1; 12 bases fit TRBD2. The CDR3, as DNA: TGCAGTGCTAGTGACTCGACTAGCGGGAGATTCTACAATGAGCAGTTCTTC. It codes for CSASDSTSGRFYNEQFF.